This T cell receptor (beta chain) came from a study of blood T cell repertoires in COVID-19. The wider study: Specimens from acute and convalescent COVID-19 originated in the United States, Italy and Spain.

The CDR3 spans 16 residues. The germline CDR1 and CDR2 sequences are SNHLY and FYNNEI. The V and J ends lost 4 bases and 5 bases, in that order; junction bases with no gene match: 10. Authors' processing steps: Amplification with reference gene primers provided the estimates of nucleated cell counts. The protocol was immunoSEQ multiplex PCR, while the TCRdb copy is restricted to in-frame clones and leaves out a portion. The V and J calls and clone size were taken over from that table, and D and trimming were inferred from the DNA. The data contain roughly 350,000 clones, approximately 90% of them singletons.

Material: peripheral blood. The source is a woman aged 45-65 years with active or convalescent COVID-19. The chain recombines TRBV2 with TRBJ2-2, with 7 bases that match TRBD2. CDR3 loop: CASSAFGLGGTGELFF. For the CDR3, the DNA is TGTGCCAGCAGTGCCTTTGGACTAGGAGGTACCGGGGAGCTGTTTTTT.